This TCR beta chain comes out of a study of blood T cell repertoires in COVID-19. Study as a whole: The United States, Italy and Spain supplied acute and convalescent COVID-19 samples.

It was during active infection that Seattle patients were enrolled and then longitudinally followed. Produced via immunoSEQ multiplex PCR; TCRdb's table is partial and in-frame only. In the table there are more than 45,000 clones, around 90% of which are singletons. The receptor comes from a woman of 80 years or more with COVID-19, enrolled during active disease. Specimen: peripheral blood.

CDR3 protein: CASSEVTGYEDGYTF. CDR3 sequence (DNA): TGTGCCAGCAGTGAAGTTACTGGGTACGAGGATGGCTACACCTTC. This chain joins TRBV2 and TRBJ1-2; D uncertain. Per germline, CDR1 SNHLY and CDR2 FYNNEI. The ends were cut back, 1 base at V and 6 bases at J, with 15 bases in the middle. The length of the CDR3 is 15 residues.